These 20 T cell receptor beta chains share one sample of origin, sequenced in a study of cytomegalovirus exposure and HLA in healthy donors. It was with 60 Vbeta and 13 Jbeta primers that the PCR ran. Data came from immunoSEQ multiplex PCR; TCRdb stores just in-frame clones and leaves some out. Here the sample spans around 120,000 clones, roughly 77% being singletons. Material for sequencing was PBMCs. The source is a woman between 35 and 50 years old in good health and CMV-seropositive.

This clone has just a few counts. The chain carries TRBV6-6 and TRBJ2-7; D may be TRBD1 (6 bases). CDR1 MNHNY and CDR2 SVGAGI come from the germline V gene (reference sequence). The CDR3 is 14 amino acids. V lost 5 bases, J lost 6 bases, and 17 bases lay in between. The CDR3 DNA is TGTGCCAGCAGTACTGGGAACAGGGATCGCGAGCAGTACTTC. It translates to CASSTGNRDREQYF.

Remarks on this clone: Compared with germline, one end of the junction differs, possibly owing to a read error. This rearrangement joins TRBV7-8 to TRBJ2-7; 8 nucleotides agree with TRBD2. CDR1 is SGHVS, CDR2 FQNEAQ, per germline. This CDR3 is built from 14 residues. CDR3 sequence (DNA): TGTGCCAGCAGCTTAGCGCCGCAGGGCGGGAGGCTGGACTTC. Translating gives CASSLAPQGGRLDF.

The chain carries TRBV5-4 and TRBJ2-5, with 9 bases aligning to TRBD1. Per germline, CDR1 SGHNT and CDR2 YYREEE (reference sequence). The CDR3 is 14 residues long. J gave up 3 bases and V 4 bases, and 4 bases lay outside the gene matches. CDR3 in DNA: TGTGCCAGCAGCCCTAGGACAGGGGAAGAGACCCAGTACTTC. Its translation: CASSPRTGEETQYF.

The chain is built from TRBV6-1 and TRBJ2-2; maybe TRBD1 (6 bases). This CDR3 has 16 residues. Germline V gene sequence: CDR1 MNHNS, CDR2 SASEGT. V was shortened by 2 bases and J by 2 bases, with 12 bases between the two germline ends. The chain's CDR3 is CASSERSGANTGELFF. For the CDR3, the DNA is TGTGCCAGCAGTGAACGGTCAGGGGCTAACACCGGGGAGCTGTTTTTT.

J is TRBJ1-2 and V is TRBV6-5, with a tentative D call TRBD1 (6 bases). V was clipped by 0 bases and J by 6 bases, with 11 bases between them. Germline CDR1 and CDR2: MNHEY and SVGAGI. This CDR3 has 14 residues. Here the CDR3 DNA reads TGTGCCAGCAGTTACTCCGGGGGGGCGGATGGCTACACCTTC. Its protein product is CASSYSGGADGYTF.

Ten or more counts support this clone. In DNA, the CDR3 is TGCGCCAGCAGCCAAGCGGCCAGGGCGTCTGGCTACACCTTC. This translates into CASSQAARASGYTF. This chain joins TRBV4-1 and TRBJ1-2; perhaps TRBD1 as D (5 bases). This CDR3 comprises 14 residues. V lost 1 base to trimming and J lost 7 bases, with 13 bases between them. Germline values: CDR1 MGHRA, CDR2 YSYEKL.

This rearrangement joins TRBV6-5 to TRBJ2-3; 13 positions agree with TRBD2. The CDR3 consists of 16 residues. Germline CDR1 and CDR2: MNHEY and SVGAGI. V lost 2 bases and J lost 5; bases outside the gene matches: 4. CDR3 in DNA: TGTGCCAGCAGTTACCCCGGGACTAGCGGGAAAGATACGCAGTATTTT. Translation: CASSYPGTSGKDTQYF.

This clone was recorded only once. Other DNA sequences in this sample translate to the same CDR3. This rearrangement joins TRBV28 to TRBJ2-3; 7 bases match TRBD2. The CDR3 loop spans 13 amino acids. The V gene's germline CDR1 is MDHEN and CDR2 SYDVKM. The V and J ends lost 3 bases and 3 bases, in that order; junction bases with no gene match: 0. The CDR3: CASSLGGTDTQYF. The CDR3, as DNA: TGTGCCAGCAGTTTGGGGGGGACAGATACGCAGTATTTT.

Concerning this clone: The conserved closing phenylalanine or tryptophan is absent in this CDR3, likely reflecting a read error. Because the CDR3's place on the DNA is in doubt, the DNA is left out and the CDR3 is given as listed by TCRdb. V usage is TRBV6-4 and J usage is TRBJ2-7; the DNA was not compared with TRBD1, the D call given in the table. The length of the CDR3 is 8 amino acids, counting both ends. CDR1 and CDR2 from the germline V gene are MRHNA and SNTAGT. CDR3: CASSEGVE.

The chain is built from TRBV9 and TRBJ1-2; tentatively, D is TRBD1 (6 bases). This CDR3 region has 16 residues. CDR1 and CDR2 (germline): SGDLS, YYNGEE. With 0 bases removed from V and 5 bases from J, the gap between germline ends came to 17 bases. Written as DNA, the CDR3 is TGTGCCAGCAGCGTAGACAAAGTCAGGGGAGGGTATGGCTACACCTTC. It codes for CASSVDKVRGGYGYTF.

This chain uses TRBV29-1 with TRBJ2-7; TRBD2 agrees at 11 bases. This CDR3 comprises 16 residues. Unmatched junction bases numbered 15, after V lost 4 bases and J lost 7 bases. Germline-derived CDR1 and CDR2 are SQVTM and ANQGSEA. CDR3 region: CSVGGTGTSGSGEQYF. The CDR3 DNA is TGCAGCGTTGGGGGTACCGGGACTAGCGGTAGCGGAGAGCAGTACTTC.

The rearrangement joins TRBV15 to TRBJ1-1; TRBD1 might be the D (6 bases). The germline CDR1 and CDR2 sequences are LNHNV and YYDKDF (reference sequence). The CDR3 loop spans 15 amino acids. Trimming stripped 4 bases from V and 5 bases from J, with 17 bases between. CDR3 amino acids: CATSTGGGGRTEAFF. CDR3 DNA sequence: TGTGCCACCAGCACTGGTGGTGGGGGCAGGACTGAAGCTTTCTTT.

This chain joins TRBV6-5 and TRBJ2-3; TRBD1 aligns across 10 bases. V shed 6 bases and J 8 bases; nucleotides not matched to a gene: 5. Germline CDR1 MNHEY, CDR2 SVGAGI. The CDR3 runs to 13 residues. CDR3 DNA sequence: TGTGCCAGCAGAGAGACAGGGGGCACTACGCAGTATTTT. It yields the protein CASRETGGTTQYF.

This sequence joins TRBV2 and TRBJ2-1; 10 bases fit TRBD2. Germline values: CDR1 SNHLY, CDR2 FYNNEI. Losses at the gene ends were 7 bases for V and 4 bases for J; bases not matched to a gene: 4. The length of the CDR3 is 14 residues. CDR3 residues: CASKLAGQYNEQFF. The DNA for the CDR3 is TGTGCCAGCAAACTAGCGGGGCAATACAATGAGCAGTTCTTC.

This chain links TRBV7-8 with TRBJ1-4, with D possibly being TRBD1 (5 bases). V gave up 5 bases and J gave up 5 bases, with 15 bases separating them. This CDR3 spans 15 amino acids. Germline CDR1 is SGHVS and CDR2 is FQNEAQ. CDR3 sequence reads: CASSPTGLPNEKLFF. CDR3 DNA sequence: TGTGCCAGCAGCCCGACGGGACTGCCCAATGAAAAACTGTTTTTT.

The rearrangement joins TRBV6-5 to TRBJ2-5; D remains ambiguous. The CDR3 totals 12 residues. Per germline, CDR1 MNHEY and CDR2 SVGAGI. V was shortened by 10 bases and J by 4 bases, with 13 bases between the two germline ends. CDR3 in DNA: TGTGCCATATCACCCCCGGGAGAGACCCAGTACTTC. As protein: CAISPPGETQYF.

CDR3 coding DNA: TGTGCCAGCTCACCGGGGCGCTCGTCTGGGACTGAAGCTTTCTTT. It specifies CASSPGRSSGTEAFF. The chain uses TRBV18 and TRBJ1-1; D is possibly TRBD1 (5 bases). V lost 3 bases, J lost 5 bases, and 16 bases lay in between. The CDR3 sequence is 15 residues long. The germline gives CDR1 KGHSH, CDR2 LQKENI.

The rearrangement joins TRBV18 to TRBJ1-1; D is unresolved. Per germline, CDR1 KGHSH and CDR2 LQKENI. V was shortened by 5 bases and J by 8 bases, with 24 bases between the two germline ends. The CDR3 covers 16 residues. CDR3 region: CASSSQITTGTKEAFF. CDR3 nucleotide sequence: TGTGCCAGCTCATCCCAAATAACGACGGGTACTAAAGAAGCTTTCTTT. Filled out from reference TRBV18 and TRBJ1-1, the complete variable domain reads NAGVMQNPRHLVRRRGQEARLRCSPMKGHSHVYWYRQLPEEGLKFMVYLQKENIIDESGMPKERFSAEFPKEGPSILRIQQVVRGDSAAYFCASSSQITTGTKEAFFGQGTRLTVV.

This clone was picked up one time. V gene TRBV2 combines with J gene TRBJ2-7; TRBD2 aligns across 9 bases. Germline CDR1 reads SNHLY; CDR2 reads FYNNEI. The CDR3 is made up of 18 amino acids. The J segment lost 6 bases and the V segment lost 1 base, leaving 16 bases of the junction unmatched. Here the CDR3 DNA reads TGTGCCAGCAGTGAAGATTTTATGGCGGGGGGGCCGCCCGTCGAGCAGTACTTC. As protein: CASSEDFMAGGPPVEQYF.

The chain is built from TRBV11-2 and TRBJ1-5; TRBD1 is a possible D gene (5 bases). The V gene's germline CDR1 is SGHAT and CDR2 FQNNGV. V was shortened by 1 base and J by 6 bases, with 13 bases between the two germline ends. The CDR3 is 15 amino acids. In DNA form, the CDR3 reads TGTGCCAGCAGCTTAGCCCCCGACAGAAGTCAGCCCCAGCATTTT. Its translation: CASSLAPDRSQPQHF. The variable domain in full, completed from reference TRBV11-2 and TRBJ1-5, reads EAGVAQSPRYKIIEKRQSVAFWCNPISGHATLYWYQQILGQGPKLLIQFQNNGVVDDSQLPKDRFSAERLKGVDSTLKIQPAKLEDSAVYLCASSLAPDRSQPQHFGDGTRLSIL.